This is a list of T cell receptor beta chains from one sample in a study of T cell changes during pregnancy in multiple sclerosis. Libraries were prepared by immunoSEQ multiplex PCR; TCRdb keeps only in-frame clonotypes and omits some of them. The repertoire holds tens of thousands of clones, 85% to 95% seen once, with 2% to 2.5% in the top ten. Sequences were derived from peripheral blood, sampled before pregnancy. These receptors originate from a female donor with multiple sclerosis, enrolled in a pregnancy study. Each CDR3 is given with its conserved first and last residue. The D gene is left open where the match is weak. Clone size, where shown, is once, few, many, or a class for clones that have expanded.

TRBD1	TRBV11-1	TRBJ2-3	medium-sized	TGTGCCAGCAGCTCAGGGGGCGCACACACAGATACGCAGTATTTT	CASSSGGAHTDTQYF
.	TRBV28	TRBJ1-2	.	TGTGCCAGCAGTTTTGCCCAGGGCTCATCTAACTATGGCTACACCTTC	CASSFAQGSSNYGYTF
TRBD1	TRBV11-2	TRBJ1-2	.	TGTGCCAGCAACCGGGACAGGGTGGACTATGGCTACACCTTC	CASNRDRVDYGYTF
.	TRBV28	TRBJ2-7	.	TGTGCCAGCAGGTTAGCGACCTACGAGCAGTACTTC	CASRLATYEQYF
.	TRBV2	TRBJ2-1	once	TGTGCCAGCAGTGGGAGCGGCTCCTACAATGAGCAGTTCTTC	CASSGSGSYNEQFF
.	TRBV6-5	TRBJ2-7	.	TGTGCCAGCAGGACCGGGACAATGTACGAGCAGTACTTC	CASRTGTMYEQYF
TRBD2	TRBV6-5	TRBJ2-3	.	TGTGCCAGCAGTGGGACTAGCGGCACAGATACGCAGTATTTT	CASSGTSGTDTQYF
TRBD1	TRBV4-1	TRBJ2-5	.	TGCGCCAGCAGCCCCCAAGGACAGGGGGCTGGTGAGACCCAGTACTTC	CASSPQGQGAGETQYF
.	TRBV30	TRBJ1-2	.	TGTGCCTGGAATCCTCAGGGTTTTGACTATGGCTACACCTTC	CAWNPQGFDYGYTF
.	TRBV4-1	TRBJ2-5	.	TGCGCCAGCAGCCCAGTAGGAGACGTACCGCAAGAGACCCAGTACTTC	CASSPVGDVPQETQYF